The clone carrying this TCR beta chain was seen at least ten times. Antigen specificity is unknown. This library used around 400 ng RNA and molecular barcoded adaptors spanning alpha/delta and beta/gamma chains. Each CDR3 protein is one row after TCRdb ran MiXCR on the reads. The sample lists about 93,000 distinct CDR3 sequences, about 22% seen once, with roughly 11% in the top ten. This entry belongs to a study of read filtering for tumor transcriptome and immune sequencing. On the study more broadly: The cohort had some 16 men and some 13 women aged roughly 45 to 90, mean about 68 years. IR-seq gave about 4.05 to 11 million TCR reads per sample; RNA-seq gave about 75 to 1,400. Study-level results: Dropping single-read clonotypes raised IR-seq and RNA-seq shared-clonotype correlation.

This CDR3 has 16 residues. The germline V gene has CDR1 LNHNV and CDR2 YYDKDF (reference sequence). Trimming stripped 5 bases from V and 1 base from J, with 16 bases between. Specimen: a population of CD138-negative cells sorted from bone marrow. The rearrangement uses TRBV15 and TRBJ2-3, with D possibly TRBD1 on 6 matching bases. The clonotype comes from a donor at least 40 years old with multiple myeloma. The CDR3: CATSGQPGVGTDTQYF. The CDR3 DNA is TGTGCCACCAGCGGGCAGCCAGGGGTTGGCACAGATACGCAGTATTTT.